The 14 T cell receptor beta chains reported below all come from one sample, sequenced in a study of read filtering for tumor transcriptome and immune sequencing (dated by TCRdb to the early 2020s). The sequencer listed for this sample is Illumina HiSeq 4000. The Immunoverse kit was used to build TCR libraries from roughly 0.4 ug RNA, with molecular barcoded adaptors covering alpha/delta and beta/gamma chains. In-frame beta chains were kept once TCRdb had trimmed the public reads at Q25 with fastp and called clones with MiXCR. One record per CDR3 amino acid sequence lists the most common genes and DNA. This sample gives 75,000 to 95,000 distinct CDR3 sequences in total; under 25% of them show up just once. The ten largest clones take up about an eighth of the sample. Sequences were obtained from a population of CD138-negative cells sorted from bone marrow. The cell subset or site tag for this specimen amounts to: bone marrow mononuclear cells depleted of CD138+ plasma/myeloma cells by negative magnetic selection. These receptors were obtained from a donor aged 40 or older with multiple myeloma.

This clonotype was seen a few times. The V call is TRBV29-1, the J call TRBJ1-5, with D maybe TRBD1 (5 bases). This CDR3 is built from 12 residues. CDR1 and CDR2 from the germline V gene are SQVTM and ANQGSEA. The V end was cut by 5 bases, the J end by 2 bases, with 7 bases between. CDR3 sequence reads: CSVTTGNQPQHF. Here the CDR3 DNA reads TGCAGCGTTACGACAGGCAATCAGCCCCAGCATTTT.

This clonotype was seen ten or more times. The rearrangement links TRBV5-1 to TRBJ2-5, with 14 bases matching TRBD2. V lost 2 bases to trimming and J lost 1 base; unmatched junction nucleotides: 4. Germline lookup yields CDR1 SGHRS and CDR2 YFSETQ. The CDR3 length is 17 residues. Here the CDR3 reads CASSLTGLAGAQETQYF. CDR3 sequence (DNA): TGCGCCAGCAGCTTAACGGGACTAGCGGGGGCCCAAGAGACCCAGTACTTC.

V gene TRBV14 combines with J gene TRBJ2-6; D is unclear. The CDR3 covers 14 residues. From germline, CDR1 is SGHDN and CDR2 FVKESK. V was clipped by 3 bases and J by 0 bases, with 3 bases between them. The CDR3 DNA is TGTGCCAGCAGCCATAGCTCTGGGGCCAACGTCCTGACTTTC. It specifies CASSHSSGANVLTF.

This clonotype was seen ten or more times. J is TRBJ2-3 and V is TRBV5-1; no clear D. Germline loops: CDR1 SGHRS, CDR2 YFSETQ. This CDR3 spans 12 amino acids. V was pared by 2 bases and J by 4 bases, with 5 bases between. CDR3 loop: CASSFDPDTQYF. DNA of the CDR3: TGCGCCAGCAGCTTCGACCCAGATACGCAGTATTTT.

This clonotype has ten or more counts. CDR3 residues: CSVKTVSAYEQYF. The CDR3 coding sequence is TGCAGCGTTAAGACAGTGAGCGCGTACGAGCAGTACTTC. This chain connects TRBV29-1 to TRBJ2-7; possibly TRBD1 for D (5 bases). The CDR3 spans 13 residues. Germline V gene data show CDR1 as SQVTM and CDR2 as ANQGSEA. Trimming left V 5 bases short and J 4 bases short, with 15 bases between.

Comments on this clonotype: The junction differs from germline at one of its ends, possibly a read error. The chain has TRBV28 and TRBJ2-2, with a tentative D call TRBD2 (5 bases). The germline V gene has CDR1 MDHEN and CDR2 SYDVKM. The CDR3 length is 13 residues. The CDR3 reads CASSSLGTGELFF. The DNA of the CDR3 is TGTGCCAGCAGTTCACTGGGAACCGGGGAGCTGTTCTTT.

This clonotype has only a few counts. The rearrangement links TRBV15 to TRBJ2-5; possibly TRBD1 or TRBD2 for D (6 bases each). The CDR3 is 14 amino acids. V dropped 1 base and J dropped 5 bases, with 11 bases sitting between them. Germline V gene lookup returns CDR1 LNHNV and CDR2 YYDKDF (reference sequence). The CDR3 bases are TGTGCCACCAGCAGAGGGCCGGGGGCGGAGACCCAGTACTTC. It is translated as CATSRGPGAETQYF.

This clonotype was seen a handful of times. The rearrangement uses TRBV9 and TRBJ2-7; 8 bases fit TRBD1. The V gene end was trimmed by 4 bases and the J gene end by 6 bases; junction bases not matched to a gene: 12. Looked up from germline, CDR1 is SGDLS and CDR2 is YYNGEE. The CDR3 runs 15 residues. The CDR3 DNA sequence: TGTGCCAGCAGCCCACACCTCGGACAGGGAGCCGAGCAGTACTTC. It codes for CASSPHLGQGAEQYF.

This clonotype has only one observation. Being one base from a much bigger clone, this may be a read error. V and J are TRBV25-1 and TRBJ2-5, with D perhaps matching TRBD2 (6 bases). Germline values: CDR1 MGHDK, CDR2 SYGVNS. The CDR3 contains 14 residues. The CDR3 is CARSVRDLEETQYF. The CDR3 DNA reads TGTGCCCGCAGTGTACGGGACTTAGAGGAGACCCAGTACTTC.

This clonotype was observed at least ten times. V gene TRBV2 combines with J gene TRBJ1-1; D is undetermined. Germline V lookup: CDR1 SNHLY, CDR2 FYNNEI. The CDR3 is made up of 11 amino acids. Trimming shortened V by 0 bases and J by 10 bases, and 6 bases separated the two germline ends. CDR3 amino acids: CASSEAMGAFF. The CDR3 coding sequence is TGTGCCAGCAGTGAAGCGATGGGAGCTTTCTTT.

This clonotype has a count of ten or more. The chain joins TRBV20-1 to TRBJ1-1; D gene ambiguous. This CDR3 region has 13 residues. V shed 5 bases and J shed 11 bases, with 21 bases lying between them. Per germline, CDR1 DFQATT and CDR2 SNEGSKA (reference sequence). As DNA, the CDR3 is TGCAGTGCTTGGACCGGAGTTAGAATGGGGGCTTTCTTT. It encodes CSAWTGVRMGAFF.

In its sample, this clonotype was seen many times. This sequence joins TRBV7-9 and TRBJ2-1; TRBD1 might be the D (5 bases). The CDR3 loop spans 15 amino acids. The germline V gene has CDR1 SEHNR and CDR2 FQNEAQ (reference sequence). Trimming left V 2 bases short and J 4 bases short, with 12 bases between. In DNA, the CDR3 is TGTGCCAGCAGCTTAAAGGGGTCAGGATACAATGAGCAGTTCTTC. It specifies CASSLKGSGYNEQFF.

About this clonotype itself: A much larger clone sits a single nucleotide away, making a read error possible. The chain is built from TRBV29-1 and TRBJ2-1; D may be TRBD2 (5 bases). The V gene lost 3 bases and the J gene lost 5 bases, with 17 bases spanning the gap. The CDR3 spans 15 residues. Germline V gene sequence: CDR1 SQVTM, CDR2 ANQGSEA. DNA for the CDR3: TGCAGCGTTGAGGGTGCGGACTGGTTACACAATGAGCAGTTCTTC. Protein product: CSVEGADWLHNEQFF.

This clonotype occurred a few times. V is TRBV5-1 and J is TRBJ1-5; D unresolved. Deletions cut 2 bases from V and 5 bases from J, with 14 bases between. The CDR3 totals 15 residues. Germline CDR1 reads SGHRS; CDR2 reads YFSETQ. CDR3 residues: CASSFGPADHQPQHF. As DNA, the CDR3 is TGCGCCAGCAGCTTCGGGCCCGCAGACCATCAGCCCCAGCATTTT. The full variable domain, with the rest looked up from reference TRBV5-1 and TRBJ1-5, is KAGVTQTPRYLIKTRGQQVTLSCSPISGHRSVSWYQQTPGQGLQFLFEYFSETQRNKGNFPGRFSGRQFSNSRSEMNVSTLELGDSALYLCASSFGPADHQPQHFGDGTRLSIL.